Listed here are 21 T cell receptor beta chains from one sample, sequenced in a study of breast tumors, draining lymph nodes, adjacent tissues. The lymph nodes were axillary draining lymph nodes from breast cancer patients. TCRdb reprocessed the multiplex PCR reads with MiXCR, giving one entry per CDR3 protein. The sample shows about 270,000 distinct CDR3 sequences, about 30% of them seen only once. The sequenced material came from axillary lymph node tissue. These receptor sequences come from a female donor with breast cancer. Some clones in this sample may be carry-over from other donors' samples.

In its sample, this clonotype was seen many times. CDR3 region: CASSTGVRTDTQYF. The CDR3 coding sequence is TGTGCCAGCAGCACAGGGGTTCGTACAGATACGCAGTATTTT. This sequence joins TRBV5-5 and TRBJ2-3, with 7 bases that match TRBD1. V trimming: 4 bases; J trimming: 3 bases; junction bases outside the gene matches: 5. CDR3 size: 14 residues. The V gene's germline CDR1 is SGHKS and CDR2 YYEKEE (reference sequence).

The gene calls are TRBV25-1 and TRBJ2-3; 7 bases map to TRBD2. CDR3 length: 16 residues. V lost 6 bases, J lost 5 bases, and 14 bases stayed unmatched. CDR1 is MGHDK, CDR2 SYGVNS, per germline. CDR3 DNA sequence: TGTGCCAGCAGCCATCCTCGGGCGGGAGAGGGAGATACGCAGTATTTT. It encodes CASSHPRAGEGDTQYF. The full variable domain, completed using reference TRBV25-1 and TRBJ2-3, is EADIYQTPRYLVIGTGKKITLECSQTMGHDKMYWYQQDPGMELHLIHYSYGVNSTEKGDLSSESTVSRIRTEHFPLTLESARPSHTSQYLCASSHPRAGEGDTQYFGPGTRLTVL.

This clonotype was seen ten or more times. The CDR3 nucleotides read TGTGCCAGCAGCGTAGTAGCGGGAGCCACCGAGCAGTACTTC. This encodes CASSVVAGATEQYF. The chain links TRBV9 to TRBJ2-7; 9 nucleotides agree with TRBD2. Germline-derived CDR1 and CDR2 are SGDLS and YYNGEE. The CDR3 is 14 residues long. The V and J ends lost 0 bases and 6 bases, in that order; junction bases with no gene match: 4.

The rearrangement uses TRBV7-2 and TRBJ2-5, with D perhaps matching TRBD1 (5 bases). Germline-derived CDR1 and CDR2 are SGHTA and FQGNSA. The CDR3 runs to 15 residues. V lost 4 bases and J 0 bases, leaving 12 bases between the germline ends. The CDR3 bases are TGTGCCAGCAGCTCGCGACAGACGTACCAAGAGACCCAGTACTTC. Residues: CASSSRQTYQETQYF.

The table lists this clonotype with a few counts. A much more abundant neighbour one base away suggests this may be a read error. This sequence joins TRBV12-3 or TRBV12-4 and TRBJ2-2, with D unclear. The CDR3 covers 15 residues. V lost 3 bases and J lost 7, with 15 bases in between. CDR3 protein: CASSFAQKGHGELFF. As DNA, the CDR3 is TGTGCCAGCAGTTTCGCGCAGAAGGGTCACGGGGAGCTGTTTTTT.

Points on this clonotype: A read error is possible here, since a much larger clone lies one base away. This sequence joins TRBV11-1 and TRBJ1-3; the D gene is possibly TRBD1 (5 bases). Germline assignment: CDR1 SGHAT and CDR2 FQDESV (reference sequence). This CDR3 is built from 14 residues. Here the CDR3 DNA reads TGTGCCTGCAGCGTTGGGGGCTCTGGAAACACCATATATTTT. Translated: CACSVGGSGNTIYF.

This clonotype was recorded at least ten times. DNA of the CDR3: TGCGCCAGCAGCCAAACCCGACCGGGGGTGGGTCCCCAGCATTTT. It translates to CASSQTRPGVGPQHF. J is TRBJ1-5 and V is TRBV4-1; maybe TRBD1 (5 bases). Germline V CDR1 and CDR2: MGHRA, YSYEKL. The CDR3 contains 15 residues. The V end was cut by 2 bases, the J end by 10 bases, with 18 bases between.

This clonotype turned up a few times. This chain links TRBV12-3 or TRBV12-4 with TRBJ2-4; the match to TRBD2 covers 7 bases. The CDR3 runs to 15 residues. Trimming removed 3 bases from V and 4 bases from J; junction bases left unmatched: 6. The CDR3 DNA reads TGTGCCAGCAGTTTTTATCTAGCGGAGAAAAACATTCAGTACTTC. Its translation: CASSFYLAEKNIQYF.

This clonotype was seen many times. The chain joins TRBV4-2 to TRBJ2-3; no reliable D call. The germline V gene encodes CDR1 LGHNA and CDR2 YNFKEQ. V gave up 4 bases and J gave up 5 bases, with 7 bases separating them. The CDR3 has 12 amino acids. DNA for the CDR3: TGTGCCAGCAGCCTCGGAATAGATACGCAGTATTTT. This translates into CASSLGIDTQYF.

This clonotype has ten or more counts. This rearrangement joins TRBV19 to TRBJ2-3, with D maybe TRBD2 (6 bases). The CDR3 extends over 15 amino acids. V was trimmed by 8 bases and J by 2 bases, leaving 17 bases between them. Germline CDR1 is LNHDA and CDR2 is SQIVND (reference sequence). The CDR3 sequence is CASDNGGKITDTQYF. The CDR3 DNA sequence: TGTGCCAGTGACAACGGCGGGAAGATCACAGATACGCAGTATTTT.

This clonotype showed up many times. V is TRBV19 and J is TRBJ2-3, with a weak D call TRBD2 (6 bases). Germline lookup yields CDR1 LNHDA and CDR2 SQIVND (reference sequence). Trimming stripped 9 bases from V and 2 bases from J, with 21 bases between. CDR3 size: 16 residues. As DNA, the CDR3 is TGTGCCAGCGGAAGGGGCGCGGGGCGGATCACAGATACGCAGTATTTT. Protein product: CASGRGAGRITDTQYF.

This clonotype showed up just a few times. This chain uses TRBV28 with TRBJ2-5; D not resolved. CDR3 length equals 13 residues. Germline assignment: CDR1 MDHEN and CDR2 SYDVKM. The ends were cut back, 6 bases at V and 5 bases at J, with 13 bases in the middle. The CDR3 protein is CASREQPKETQYF. CDR3 coding DNA: TGTGCCAGCAGAGAACAGCCGAAGGAGACCCAGTACTTC.

In its sample, this clonotype was seen a few times. The chain carries TRBV27 and TRBJ2-7; D unresolved. CDR3 length: 11 amino acids. Germline lookup yields CDR1 MNHEY and CDR2 SMNVEV (reference sequence). V was pared by 3 bases and J by 5 bases, with 5 bases between. The CDR3 nucleotides are TGTGCCAGCAGTTTTGGGAACGAGCAGTACTTC. It specifies CASSFGNEQYF.

This chain uses TRBV7-7 with TRBJ1-6; no reliable D call. The CDR3 extends over 13 amino acids. The germline CDR1 and CDR2 sequences are SSHAT and FNYEAQ (reference sequence). The CDR3 bases are TGTGCTAGCCGAATCGGGGTCTACTCACCCCTCCACTTT. As protein: CASRIGVYSPLHF.

Of note for this clonotype: A much larger clone sits a single nucleotide away, making a read error possible. The chain is built from TRBV19 and TRBJ1-2; 9 bases agree with TRBD1. Trimming took 8 bases from V and 0 from J; bases not matched to a gene: 10. CDR3 size: 16 residues. Germline assignment: CDR1 LNHDA and CDR2 SQIVND (reference sequence). DNA for the CDR3: TGTGCCAGTGGTAGGGGGACAGGGTCGGCTAACTATGGCTACACCTTC. It yields the protein CASGRGTGSANYGYTF.

To note about this clonotype: This could be a read error, since a much larger clone is one nucleotide away. The chain is built from TRBV5-6 and TRBJ2-1; D possibly corresponds to TRBD2 (5 bases). CDR1 is SGHDT and CDR2 is YYEEEE in the germline V gene. Trimming stripped 4 bases from V and 2 bases from J, with 16 bases between. The length of the CDR3 is 16 residues. The CDR3 loop is CASSRESGSPYNEQFF. Written as DNA, the CDR3 is TGTGCCAGCAGCAGGGAGAGCGGAAGCCCCTACAATGAGCAGTTCTTC.

This clonotype was counted many times. DNA of the CDR3: TGTGCCAGCAGTTTGGCCCGGGGTGAGCAGTTCTTC. It encodes CASSLARGEQFF. The chain employs TRBV12-3 or TRBV12-4 and TRBJ2-1; D might be TRBD2 (5 bases). Trimming removed 3 bases at V and 9 bases at J, with 9 bases between. This CDR3 region has 12 residues.

This clonotype showed up just a few times. Being one base from a much bigger clone, this may be a read error. The rearrangement links TRBV20-1 to TRBJ2-7, with no clear D. CDR3 length: 14 residues. In germline, CDR1 is DFQATT, CDR2 SNEGSKA (reference sequence). V shed 1 base and J shed 6 bases, with 16 bases lying between them. CDR3 coding DNA: TGCAGTGCTAGAGGGGTTAGTTCGGTCTCCGAGCAGTACTTC. The encoded protein is CSARGVSSVSEQYF.

This clonotype was seen many times. Being one base from a much bigger clone, this may be a read error. The rearrangement uses TRBV7-9 and TRBJ2-5, with D possibly TRBD1 on 5 matching bases. Germline-derived CDR1 and CDR2 are SEHNR and FQNEAQ (reference sequence). The CDR3 loop spans 14 amino acids. CDR3 residues: CASSPLDGQVTQYF. DNA of the CDR3: TGTGCCAGCAGCCCACTGGACGGACAAGTGACCCAGTACTTC. The full variable domain, rest sourced from reference TRBV7-9 and TRBJ2-5, is DTGVSQNPRHKITKRGQNVTFRCDPISEHNRLYWYRQTLGQGPEFLTYFQNEAQLEKSRLLSDRFSAERPKGSFSTLEIQRTEQGDSAMYLCASSPLDGQVTQYFGPGTRLLVL.

This clonotype was picked up many times. CDR3 amino acids: CASSLVRGRAFWEQYF. The CDR3 coding sequence is TGTGCCAGCAGTCTAGTCCGTGGGAGGGCCTTCTGGGAGCAGTACTTC. This rearrangement joins TRBV12-3 or TRBV12-4 to TRBJ2-7; TRBD2 aligns across 7 bases. V was pared by 5 bases and J by 7 bases, with 17 bases of the junction left unmatched. The CDR3 runs 16 residues.

The CDR3 loop reads CSAAGLAGGETQYF. The CDR3 DNA sequence: TGCAGTGCTGCGGGACTAGCGGGAGGGGAGACCCAGTACTTC. The rearrangement uses TRBV20-1 and TRBJ2-5, with 16 bases fitting TRBD2. Germline-derived CDR1 and CDR2 are DFQATT and SNEGSKA (reference sequence). The CDR3 runs to 14 residues. The J segment lost 5 bases and the V segment lost 5 bases, leaving 2 bases of the junction unmatched.